This T cell receptor beta chain was observed in a study of PD-1 blockade in classical Hodgkin lymphoma. The length of the CDR3 is 15 residues. Unmatched junction bases numbered 4, after V lost 2 bases and J lost 4 bases. Germline CDR1 is MNHEY and CDR2 is SVGAGI. TCRdb's table, derived via immunoSEQ multiplex PCR, lists solely in-frame clones and lacks some. The sample gives 30,000 to 40,000 clones, approximately 90% of which show up once; under 0.25% is in the top ten. Indicated time point: newly diagnosed, previously untreated cHL patient sample. Negative magnetic selection isolated CD4+ T cells from thawed PBMCs. Points from the study as a whole: The causes of the repertoire differences, possibly disease activity or prior therapy, remain undefined.

Points on this clone: Its specificity is not known.

J is TRBJ2-1 and V is TRBV6-5, with TRBD2 identical over 8 bases. This clonotype was obtained from a human donor with classical Hodgkin lymphoma. Material for sequencing was CD4+ T cells from blood. The CDR3: CASSYRGGMYNEQFF. CDR3 DNA: TGTGCCAGCAGTTACCGGGGGGGGATGTACAATGAGCAGTTCTTC.